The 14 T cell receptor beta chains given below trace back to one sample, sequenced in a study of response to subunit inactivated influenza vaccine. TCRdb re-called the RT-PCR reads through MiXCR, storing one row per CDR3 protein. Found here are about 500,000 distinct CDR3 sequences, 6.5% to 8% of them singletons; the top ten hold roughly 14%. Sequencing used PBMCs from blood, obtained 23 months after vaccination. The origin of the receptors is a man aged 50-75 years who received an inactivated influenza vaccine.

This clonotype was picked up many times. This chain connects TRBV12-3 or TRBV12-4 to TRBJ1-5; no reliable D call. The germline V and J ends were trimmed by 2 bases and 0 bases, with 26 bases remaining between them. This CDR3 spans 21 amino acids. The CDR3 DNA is TGTGCCAGCAGTTTAACGCTCCGTGTAGGCTTGCGGCAGGATAGCAATCAGCCCCAGCATTTT. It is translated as CASSLTLRVGLRQDSNQPQHF.

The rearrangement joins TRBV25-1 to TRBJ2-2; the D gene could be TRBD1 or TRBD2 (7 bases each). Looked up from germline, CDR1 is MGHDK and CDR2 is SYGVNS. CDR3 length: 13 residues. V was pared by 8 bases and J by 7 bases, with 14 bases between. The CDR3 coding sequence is TGTGCCAGCCAGGGAGGGGGCAACGGGGAGCTGTTTTTT. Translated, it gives CASQGGGNGELFF. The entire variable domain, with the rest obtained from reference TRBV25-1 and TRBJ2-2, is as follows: EADIYQTPRYLVIGTGKKITLECSQTMGHDKMYWYQQDPGMELHLIHYSYGVNSTEKGDLSSESTVSRIRTEHFPLTLESARPSHTSQYLCASQGGGNGELFFGEGSRLTVL.

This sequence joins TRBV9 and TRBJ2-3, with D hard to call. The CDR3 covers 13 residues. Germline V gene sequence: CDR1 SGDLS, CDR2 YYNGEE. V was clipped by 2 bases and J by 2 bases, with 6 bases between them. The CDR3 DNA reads TGTGCCAGCAGCGTTAAGGTCACAGATACGCAGTATTTT. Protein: CASSVKVTDTQYF.

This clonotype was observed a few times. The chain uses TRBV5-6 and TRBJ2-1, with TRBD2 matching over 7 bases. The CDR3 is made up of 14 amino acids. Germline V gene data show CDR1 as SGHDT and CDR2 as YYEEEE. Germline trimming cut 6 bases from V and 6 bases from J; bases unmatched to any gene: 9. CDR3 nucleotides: TGTGCCAGCACCCGACTAGCAGAATCCAATGAGCAGTTCTTC. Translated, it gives CASTRLAESNEQFF.

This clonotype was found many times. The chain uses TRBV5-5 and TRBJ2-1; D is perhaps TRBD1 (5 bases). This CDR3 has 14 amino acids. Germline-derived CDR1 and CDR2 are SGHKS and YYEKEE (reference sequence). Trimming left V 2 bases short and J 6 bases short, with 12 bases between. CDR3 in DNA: TGTGCCAGCAGCTTAGATCTAGGGGCCAATGAGCAGTTCTTC. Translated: CASSLDLGANEQFF.

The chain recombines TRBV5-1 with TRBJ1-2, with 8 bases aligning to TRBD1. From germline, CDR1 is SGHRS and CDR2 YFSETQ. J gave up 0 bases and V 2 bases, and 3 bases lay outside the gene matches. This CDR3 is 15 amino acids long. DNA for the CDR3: TGCGCCAGCAGCTTTGGGACAGGAACTAACTATGGCTACACCTTC. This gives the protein CASSFGTGTNYGYTF.

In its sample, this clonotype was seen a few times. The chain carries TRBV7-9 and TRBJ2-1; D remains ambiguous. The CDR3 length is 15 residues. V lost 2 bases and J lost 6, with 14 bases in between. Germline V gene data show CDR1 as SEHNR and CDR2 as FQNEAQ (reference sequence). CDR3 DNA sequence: TGTGCCAGCAGCTTACGGGCGGTAGGGTTCAATGAGCAGTTCTTC. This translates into CASSLRAVGFNEQFF.

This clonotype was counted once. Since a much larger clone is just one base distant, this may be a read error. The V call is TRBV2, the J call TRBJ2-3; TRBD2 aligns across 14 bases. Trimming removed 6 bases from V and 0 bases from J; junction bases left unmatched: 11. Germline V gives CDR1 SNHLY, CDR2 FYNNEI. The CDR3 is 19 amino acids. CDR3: CASSRPGTSGGFSTDTQYF. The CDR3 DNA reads TGTGCCAGCAGCCGGCCCGGGACTAGCGGGGGATTTAGCACAGATACGCAGTATTTT.

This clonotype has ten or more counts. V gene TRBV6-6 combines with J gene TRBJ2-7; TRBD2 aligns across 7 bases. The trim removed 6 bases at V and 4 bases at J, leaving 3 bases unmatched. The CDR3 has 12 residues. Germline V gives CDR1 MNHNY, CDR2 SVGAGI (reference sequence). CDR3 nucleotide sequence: TGTGCCAGCAGCCCAGCGGGGTACGAGCAGTACTTC. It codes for CASSPAGYEQYF.

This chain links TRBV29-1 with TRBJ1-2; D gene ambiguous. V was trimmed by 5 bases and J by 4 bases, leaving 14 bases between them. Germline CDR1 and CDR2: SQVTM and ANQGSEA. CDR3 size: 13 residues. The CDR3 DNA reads TGCAGCGTTATGGGCGCCGGTAGCTATGGCTACACCTTC. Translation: CSVMGAGSYGYTF.

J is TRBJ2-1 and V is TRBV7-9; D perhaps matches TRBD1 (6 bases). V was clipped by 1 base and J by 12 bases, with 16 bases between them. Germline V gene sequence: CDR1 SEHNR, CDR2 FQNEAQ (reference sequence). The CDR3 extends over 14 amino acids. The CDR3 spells CASSLDLGLGGQFF. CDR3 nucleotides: TGTGCCAGCAGCTTAGACCTGGGGCTAGGGGGGCAGTTCTTC. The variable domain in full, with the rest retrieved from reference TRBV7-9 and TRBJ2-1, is DTGVSQNPRHKITKRGQNVTFRCDPISEHNRLYWYRQTLGQGPEFLTYFQNEAQLEKSRLLSDRFSAERPKGSFSTLEIQRTEQGDSAMYLCASSLDLGLGGQFFGPGTRLTVL.

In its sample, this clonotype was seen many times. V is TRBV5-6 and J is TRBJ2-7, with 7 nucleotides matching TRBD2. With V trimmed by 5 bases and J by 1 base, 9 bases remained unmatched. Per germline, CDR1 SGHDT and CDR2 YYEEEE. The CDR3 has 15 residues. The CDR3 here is CASSNRGVLSYEQYF. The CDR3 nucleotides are TGTGCCAGCAGTAACCGGGGGGTTTTGTCCTACGAGCAGTACTTC.

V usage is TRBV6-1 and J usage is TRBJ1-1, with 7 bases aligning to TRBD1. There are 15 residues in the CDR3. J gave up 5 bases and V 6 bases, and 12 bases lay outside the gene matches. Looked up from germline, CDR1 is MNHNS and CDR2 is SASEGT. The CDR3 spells CASRHRRAGGTEAFF. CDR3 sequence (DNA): TGTGCCAGCAGACACAGAAGGGCAGGGGGGACTGAAGCTTTCTTT.

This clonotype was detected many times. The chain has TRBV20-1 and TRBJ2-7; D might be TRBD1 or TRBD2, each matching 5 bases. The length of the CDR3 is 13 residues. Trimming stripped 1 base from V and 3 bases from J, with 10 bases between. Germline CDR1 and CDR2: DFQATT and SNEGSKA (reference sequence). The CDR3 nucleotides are TGCAGTGCTAGAGGGGACCTAAACTACGAGCAGTACTTC. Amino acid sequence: CSARGDLNYEQYF.